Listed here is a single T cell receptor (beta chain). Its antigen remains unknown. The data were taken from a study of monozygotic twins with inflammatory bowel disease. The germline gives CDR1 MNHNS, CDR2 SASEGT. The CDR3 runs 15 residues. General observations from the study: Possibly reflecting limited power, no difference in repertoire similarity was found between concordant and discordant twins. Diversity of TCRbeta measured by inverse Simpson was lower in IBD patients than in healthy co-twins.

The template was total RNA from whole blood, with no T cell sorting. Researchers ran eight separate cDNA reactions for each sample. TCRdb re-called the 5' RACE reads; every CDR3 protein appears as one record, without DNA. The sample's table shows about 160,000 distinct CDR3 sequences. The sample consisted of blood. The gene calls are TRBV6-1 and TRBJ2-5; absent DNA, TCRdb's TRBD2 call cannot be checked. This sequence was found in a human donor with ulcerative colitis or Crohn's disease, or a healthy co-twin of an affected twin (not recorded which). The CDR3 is CASSLRDSGRETQYF.